The present TCR beta chain was sequenced within a study of T-cell memory formation after mild COVID-19. Notes on the study in general: A second wave expanding day 15 to 37 was CD4+-biased; contracting clones were balanced.

Germline V gives CDR1 SEHNR, CDR2 FQNEAQ (reference sequence). The CDR3 has 15 amino acids. The J segment lost 1 base and the V segment lost 3 bases, leaving 4 bases of the junction unmatched. TCRdb recomputed calls from the 5' RACE reads with MiXCR, one row per CDR3 protein. The repertoire holds fewer than 90,000 distinct CDR3 sequences, 9.5% to 15% seen once, with less than 45% in the top ten. This clonotype was seen a few times. Its matching antigen is unknown. The sample consisted of PBMCs or a T cell subset sorted from them (not recorded which). V and J are TRBV7-9 and TRBJ2-3; 7 nucleotides match TRBD2. This TCR was sampled from a man between 18 and 29 years old who had mild COVID-19 (a few samples of this study predate the infection). Cell type and time point are not known. The CDR3 region has the DNA TGTGCCAGCAGCTTGCCGGGGGGACGCACAGATACGCAGTATTTT. Protein sequence: CASSLPGGRTDTQYF.